This T cell receptor beta chain appears in the sequencing data of a study of tissue T cells after allogeneic stem cell transplantation (dated by TCRdb to 2022 to 2024). In terms of the full investigation: The study profiled TCR beta repertoires across many tissues from research autopsies of patients with and without GVHD, plus mouse models of GVHD. The human arm was a prospective observational study without blinding or randomization. The investigation overall reported the following: Only a few T cell clones appeared in more than one patient, yet motif-based clustering showed tissue-specific repertoire signatures that were shared between patients. Within patients, how anatomically similar tissues were was a major factor shaping TCR repertoire composition, regardless of disease or transplant status. The patient cohort was small and varied clinically, and sampling depth was recognized as a limitation. The study did not establish which tissue TCRs were alloreactive or antigen-specific, and some clones may have been host cells that persisted. In both patients and mice, T cells from blood and spleen covered only a limited part of the TCR repertoire found in tissues.

The cysteine opens and the phenylalanine closes a CDR3 of 13 amino acids. The DNA shown is the part of the CDR3 that was read: 36 bases, in frame from base 1. At the junction V is shortened by 3 bases and J by 7 bases, with 9 bases in between. CDR1 and CDR2, per the germline V gene (reference sequence), are SNHLY and FYNGKV. Library preparation used the immunoSEQ multiplex PCR assay. TCRbeta CDR3 sequencing was done by Adaptive Biotechnologies at survey depth, reporting CDR3 sequences, V/J genes, productive frequency and template counts. TCR beta CDR3 regions were amplified from genomic DNA instead of RNA. Turning to the authors' computational methods: Jensen-Shannon divergence was used to quantify pairwise repertoire overlap between tissues, with a value of 1 meaning complete divergence and a value of 0 meaning identical repertoires. Based on pairwise JSD values, tissues were grouped by single-linkage agglomerative hierarchical clustering, and the results were shown as dendrograms. GLIPH2 was run on all patient samples with simulation_depth 1000, kmer_min_depth 3 and cdr3_length_cutoff 8, and groups with more than two unique CDR3s were retained. A standardized tissue-overlap score extrapolated Jaccard GLIPH-group overlap across patients to a standard repertoire size of 1000 clones. Associations of diversity with clinical or experimental variables used linear mixed-effect models with tissue fixed effects and individual random effects. TCRdb stores this immuneACCESS table with in-frame sequences only. Part of the clones is absent; in the studies checked, under half of the shortfall reflects unresolved V genes, and no reason is known for the rest. Clone size and the V and J calls come from that table; the DNA yielded D and trimming. A total of some 3,000 clones appear in this sample, around half of them only once. The ten largest clones capture around 15% of the sample.

The sample's time point label, in plain terms: mouse harvest day 14 after allogeneic transplant. Each mouse graft, delivered by tail vein injection, combined 10^6 splenic CD5+ T cells with 10^7 T-cell-depleted bone marrow cells. Mouse GVHD was modeled in a major MHC-mismatch B6 (H2b) into BALB/c (H2d) model, with tissues profiled at day 7 or 14. On day 7 or 14 post-transplant, mouse tissues and retro-orbital blood were harvested with separate sterile tools for each animal, and livers were flushed beforehand. Before genomic DNA was isolated with the DNeasy Blood & Tissue Kit, mouse tissues were minced with razor blades in buffered saline. This clone was seen a few times. Its antigen is currently not known. This receptor is murine, so its gene names and germline sequences reflect the mouse genome. The read is 1 residue too short to cover the CDR3 end, so that end is filled in from the germline J gene.

The sequence is built from TRBV3 and TRBJ1-4; no D gene can be assigned with confidence. The TCR was taken from a female BALB/c mouse given C57BL/6 T cells with graft-versus-host disease after an allogeneic hematopoietic cell transplant. Material for sequencing was gut tissue. The CDR3 bases that were read are TGTGCCAGCAGCTTGAGGGAGGGCGAAAGATTATTT. Translated, this is CASSLREGERLF. The entire CDR3 reads CASSLREGERLFF. Beyond the CDR3, the reference TRBV3 and TRBJ1-4 genes provide the residues; the full variable domain reads: GPKVLQIPSHQIIDMGQMVTLNCDPVSNHLYFYWYKQILGQQMEFLVNFYNGKVMEKSKLFKDQFSVERPDGSYFTLKIQPTALEDSAVYFCASSLREGERLFFGHGTKLSVL.